This is a list of T cell receptor beta chains from one sample in a study of cytomegalovirus exposure and HLA in healthy donors. Some clones are missing from TCRdb's copy, which holds only in-frame ones; the method was immunoSEQ multiplex PCR. Of about 150,000 clones in the sample, about three quarters are singletons; the top ten hold approximately 3%. Sequenced: PBMCs. These receptor sequences come from a woman in her forties in good health and CMV-seronegative. CDR3s include the opening cysteine and the closing phenylalanine or tryptophan. A D gene is named only where the DNA matches it firmly. Only some rows state a clone size, as once, few, many or a class for expanded clones.

NA NA TRBJ1-4 TRBV28 CASRRGGGYEKLFF TGTGCCAGCAGACGTGGGGGGGGCTATGAAAAACTGTTTTTT
NA TRBD2 TRBJ2-5 TRBV9 CASSASGAQETQYF TGTGCCAGCAGCGCTAGCGGGGCCCAAGAGACCCAGTACTTC
few NA TRBJ1-1 TRBV10-3 CAISESAKQNTEAFF TGTGCCATCAGTGAGTCCGCAAAACAGAACACTGAAGCTTTCTTT
NA TRBD1 TRBJ1-1 TRBV5-1 CASSSLIQGVTEAFF TGCGCCAGCAGCTCACTAATTCAGGGGGTCACTGAAGCTTTCTTT
NA TRBD1 TRBJ2-7 TRBV5-1 CASRQGSIYEQYF TGCGCCAGCAGACAGGGGAGCATCTACGAGCAGTACTTC
NA TRBD1 TRBJ1-5 TRBV6-5 CASSTGGWNQPQHF TGTGCCAGCAGCACAGGGGGTTGGAATCAGCCCCAGCATTTT
NA TRBD1 TRBJ2-7 TRBV6-5 CASRETGVDEQYF TGTGCCAGCAGGGAGACAGGGGTCGACGAGCAGTACTTC
NA NA TRBJ1-2 TRBV7-9 CSSSYRVYGYTF TGTTCCAGCAGTTATAGAGTCTATGGCTACACCTTC
NA TRBD1 TRBJ1-3 TRBV5-1 CASSPRTGTSGNTIYF TGCGCCAGCAGCCCTAGGACAGGAACGTCTGGAAACACCATATATTTT
NA NA TRBJ1-1 TRBV5-1 CASSVGHSNTEAFF TGCGCCAGCAGCGTGGGACATTCGAACACTGAAGCTTTCTTT
NA TRBD2 TRBJ2-3 TRBV5-1 CASSTGLAGETDTQYF TGCGCCAGCAGCACGGGACTAGCGGGGGAGACAGATACGCAGTATTTT
few TRBD2 TRBJ2-1 TRBV27 CASSLWGSGGRRYNEQFF TGTGCCAGCAGTTTATGGGGTAGCGGGGGTCGGCGCTACAATGAGCAGTTCTTC
NA TRBD1 TRBJ1-4 TRBV27 CASSTQGAGEKLFF TGTGCCAGCAGTACGCAGGGGGCTGGAGAAAAACTGTTTTTT
few NA TRBJ2-2 TRBV11-2 CASSFYAGELFF TGTGCCAGCAGCTTTTATGCCGGGGAGCTGTTTTTT
NA TRBD2 TRBJ2-5 TRBV28 CASKLAGTQETQYF TGTGCCAGTAAACTAGCGGGTACCCAAGAGACCCAGTACTTC
NA NA TRBJ1-5 TRBV19 CASTRGGTFGEKGPQHF TGTGCCAGTACAAGGGGAGGGACATTTGGGGAAAAGGGGCCCCAGCATTTT
NA NA TRBJ1-4 TRBV6-5 CASSTGRQLNEKLFF TGTGCCAGCAGTACCGGGAGACAGCTTAATGAAAAACTGTTTTTT
NA NA TRBJ1-3 TRBV5-6 CASSLYRASGNTIYF TGTGCCAGCAGCTTGTACAGAGCCTCTGGAAACACCATATATTTT
NA TRBD2 TRBJ2-1 TRBV10-3 CAISEGSGGPSYNEQFF TGTGCCATCAGTGAAGGTAGCGGGGGGCCATCATACAATGAGCAGTTCTTC
NA TRBD2 TRBJ2-7 TRBV4-1 CASSHGGGRRPVEQYF TGCGCCAGCAGCCACGGGGGGGGGCGCAGACCTGTGGAGCAGTACTTC
NA TRBD1 TRBJ1-2 TRBV28 CASSLAGGPERGYTF TGTGCCAGCAGTCTAGCAGGGGGACCCGAACGGGGCTACACCTTC
NA NA TRBJ1-1 TRBV5-1 CASSFGPEAFF TGCGCCAGCAGCTTTGGGCCGGAAGCTTTCTTT
NA NA TRBJ2-3 TRBV7-2 CASSFGSTQYF TGTGCCAGCAGCTTCGGGTCTACGCAGTATTTT